A selection of T cell receptor beta chains follows, all from one sample in a study of OX40 agonist ivuxolimab in advanced cancers. The protocol was immunoSEQ multiplex PCR, while the TCRdb copy is restricted to in-frame clones and leaves out a portion. This table holds about 45,000 clones, roughly 94% found once. This material consisted of CD4+ or CD8+ T cells sorted from blood, taken in a trial of the OX40 agonist ivuxolimab. These receptors originate from an adult with an advanced solid tumor such as melanoma, head and neck, liver or kidney cancer. Both conserved end residues are trimmed from each CDR3. Each record gives: V gene, J gene, CDR3 protein.

TRBV9	TRBJ2-3	ASSVGLRGHTDTQY
TRBV7-9	TRBJ2-1	ASSFSGLAGGDEQF
TRBV11-3	TRBJ2-7	ASSFGTGYSYEQY
TRBV9	TRBJ2-7	ASSPGDSSYEQY
TRBV23-1	TRBJ2-7	ASSQTSRRAGGGSEQY
TRBV5-6	TRBJ2-7	ASSPRLAGGPGY
TRBV7-9	TRBJ2-2	ASPGQQNTGELF
TRBV9	TRBJ1-2	ASSVYPPRRGYGYT
TRBV19	TRBJ1-1	ASSIGHTEAF
TRBV28	TRBJ2-5	ASSQDRVETQY
TRBV13	TRBJ1-4	ASSLGRSEINEKLF
TRBV7-9	TRBJ2-5	ASSSWTDQETQY
TRBV28	TRBJ2-7	ASSLRPARGSSYEQY
TRBV9	TRBJ2-1	ASSLQGLGAGMYNEQF
TRBV11-3	TRBJ2-7	ASSFEGRAYEQY